The clone carrying this T cell receptor (beta chain) was picked up many times. Assay: immunoSEQ multiplex PCR; the TCRdb copy retains only in-frame clones and omits some. The sample contains around 160,000 clones, 65% to 85% of which appear only once. These data come from a study of blood T cell repertoires in COVID-19. Study in general: PBMCs, B-cell-depleted T cells, or T cells were the source of the cDNA or gDNA that made up the material.

The V end lost 3 bases, the J end lost 3 bases, and 12 bases lay between the germline ends. Germline loops: CDR1 MNHNS, CDR2 SASEGT. This CDR3 comprises 15 residues. Donors of Cohort 3 who recovered were those that had two negative PCRs, clearance, or symptom resolution. The sequencing input was PBMCs or T cells enriched from blood (not recorded which). V and J are TRBV6-1 and TRBJ2-1; a possible D gene is TRBD2 (6 bases). The TCR was taken from a woman aged 60-75 years who had recovered from COVID-19. The CDR3 reads CASSDFAGGYNEQFF. The CDR3 DNA reads as TGTGCCAGCAGTGATTTCGCCGGGGGCTACAATGAGCAGTTCTTC.